What follows is one T cell receptor beta chain and its context. It lacks a known antigen. Per-base quality was not reported, and no clone a single base away is much larger than it. The immunoSEQ Assay, a bias-controlled multiplex PCR, was used to amplify TCRbeta CDR3 regions from genomic DNA. Under the source paper's analysis protocol: Within the assay, amplification of reference gene primers was used to estimate how many nucleated cells each sample contained. To quantify the absolute abundance of each unique TCRbeta CDR3 rearrangement, sequence reads were collapsed and filtered. For each sample, productive Simpson clonality was calculated as the square root of Simpson's diversity index across productive rearrangements. Sourced from immuneACCESS, this table was stored by TCRdb with only in-frame sequences that have V and J called. A share of the clones is absent; for the studies checked, an unresolved V gene accounts for under half, and the remainder has no known explanation. V, J and clone size derive from that table, while D and trimming were established from the DNA sequence. This sample comprises 400,000 to 500,000 clones, more than 70% of them detected only once. Of the sample, approximately 1.5% falls within the top ten clones.

The data were obtained in a study of blood T cell repertoires in COVID-19 (dated by TCRdb to the early 2020s). As for the study more broadly: The collaborator samples originated in the United States, Italy and Spain and spanned the acute and convalescent phases of COVID-19. The prospective study material was composed of cDNA or gDNA derived from T cells, B-cell-depleted T cells, or PBMCs. Deeply sampled blood TCRbeta repertoires from subjects exposed to, actively infected with, or recovered from COVID-19 were included in the dataset. The repertoires were released in a freely available public database intended as a resource for research on the immune response to SARS-CoV-2. The samples were drawn from the first 160 participants of the ongoing ImmuneRACE study and from some 1,300 subjects provided by 6 global collaborators. The sample metadata nearly always contained a de-identified subject ID, COVID-19 status, age in years and sex. Where available, HLA class I and class II types were taken from metadata supplied by the sample provider and were not determined by assay-based typing. On the study overall, not on this receptor specifically: The quantity of clinical and demographic metadata differed by source and by participant and was supplied without curation.

In the prospective study, participants were 18 to 89 years old, resided in 24 geographic areas of the United States, and were enrolled through a virtual design. Cohort assignment in the prospective study relied on participant-reported clinical history from a screening survey and a study questionnaire. Exposed participants had been in contact, within 2 weeks of entering the study, with a person who had a PCR-confirmed or clinician-diagnosed case of COVID-19. Mobile phlebotomists in the prospective study collected whole blood, serum and a nasopharyngeal or oropharyngeal swab from every participant. Prospective study participants could optionally give additional blood draws and questionnaires over an approximately two-month period. Before DNA extraction, blood samples from the prospective study were shipped at room temperature or frozen. From a lookup of the germline V gene (reference sequence), CDR1 and CDR2 are GTSNPN and SVGIG. From V the trimming removes 2 bases and from J it removes 4 bases, while the gene matches leave 4 bases of the junction unaccounted for. The CDR3, from cysteine to phenylalanine, totals 13 residues. Just the 39-base CDR3 DNA is kept, in frame starting at base 1.

The sequenced sample was PBMCs or T cells enriched from blood (not recorded which). Recombination connected TRBV30 to TRBJ1-2; 7 junctional bases match TRBD1. The source of this sequence is a woman aged 18-29 years who had been exposed to COVID-19. Here the CDR3 is given as CAWSPGTVYGYTF. The DNA sequence is as follows: TGTGCCTGGAGTCCAGGGACAGTCTATGGCTACACCTTC.